The 32 T cell receptor beta chains listed next were all sequenced from one sample in a study of blood T cells in healthy people across ages (dated by TCRdb to between 2014 and 2016). The protocol used for the library was 5' RACE. The sequencer listed for this sample is Illumina HiSeq 2500. The second PCR ran for about 6 to 12 cycles and used a J-beta primer mix along with a sample-barcoded 5' primer. TCRdb took the public reads, trimmed them with fastp at Q25, ran MiXCR for clone calling and kept in-frame beta chains. Here each entry gathers all rows of one CDR3 protein and keeps the most common genes and DNA. Present in this sample are around 990,000 distinct CDR3 sequences, around two fifths of which were seen just once. The top ten hold roughly 13% of the sample. The specimen sequenced was blood. All receptors come from a man aged 18 to 29 in good health.

This sequence joins TRBV29-1 and TRBJ1-3; no clear D gene. The V gene lost 2 bases and the J gene lost 0 bases, with 8 bases spanning the gap. Germline CDR1 SQVTM, CDR2 ANQGSEA. The CDR3 spans 14 residues. The CDR3 reads CSVEYVNSGNTIYF. The CDR3 DNA is TGCAGCGTTGAATATGTCAACTCTGGAAACACCATATATTTT.

The chain has TRBV13 and TRBJ2-1; TRBD1 is a possible D gene (7 bases). From germline, CDR1 is PRHDT and CDR2 FYEKMQ (reference sequence). Trimming removed 5 bases from V and 4 bases from J, with 15 bases in between. There are 15 residues in the CDR3. The CDR3 here is CASSPAGQMYNEQFF. The CDR3 DNA sequence: TGTGCCAGCAGCCCCGCGGGACAGATGTACAATGAGCAGTTCTTC.

Only a few counts were recorded for this clonotype. The CDR3 DNA reads TGTGCCACCAGCAGAAATAGGCAGGGAATAGGTCAGCCCCAGCATTTT. It specifies CATSRNRQGIGQPQHF. The chain is built from TRBV15 and TRBJ1-5, with D possibly being TRBD1 (5 bases). The CDR3 is 16 residues long. V gave up 2 bases and J gave up 6 bases, with 17 bases separating them. The germline CDR1 and CDR2 sequences are LNHNV and YYDKDF (reference sequence).

The chain has TRBV18 and TRBJ1-2; weak D call: TRBD1 (6 bases). Germline V lookup: CDR1 KGHSH, CDR2 LQKENI. V was cut by 2 bases and J by 4 bases, with 14 bases left in between. This CDR3 has 15 residues. The CDR3 DNA follows: TGTGCCAGCTCACCAATGACCGCAGGGGTCTATGGCTACACCTTC. Encoded protein: CASSPMTAGVYGYTF.

The chain links TRBV24-1 to TRBJ2-3; D not certain. The V end was cut by 2 bases, the J end by 6 bases, with 5 bases between. This CDR3 has 12 residues. Germline assignment: CDR1 KGHDR and CDR2 SFDVKD. The CDR3 protein is CATSDYRDTQYF. The CDR3 DNA reads TGTGCCACCAGTGATTATCGGGATACGCAGTATTTT.

The V gene is TRBV6-6, the J gene TRBJ2-5; TRBD1 agrees at 10 bases. The CDR3 loop spans 13 amino acids. The germline V gene has CDR1 MNHNY and CDR2 SVGAGI (reference sequence). The trim removed 6 bases at V and 5 bases at J, leaving 3 bases unmatched. This CDR3 is CASRRTGGETQYF. The CDR3 DNA reads as TGTGCCAGCAGACGGACAGGGGGGGAGACCCAGTACTTC.

This clonotype was seen a handful of times. V gene TRBV19 combines with J gene TRBJ1-6; 7 bases line up with TRBD1. V trimming: 5 bases; J trimming: 0 bases; junction bases outside the gene matches: 7. Germline assignment: CDR1 LNHDA and CDR2 SQIVND (reference sequence). The CDR3 runs to 17 residues. CDR3 nucleotide sequence: TGTGCCAGTAGTGCGCCGACAGGGAGCTCCTATAATTCACCCCTCCACTTT. It codes for CASSAPTGSSYNSPLHF.

This clonotype appeared a few times. A much larger clone lies a single base off, so this may be a read error. The chain is built from TRBV27 and TRBJ1-4; no clear D. The CDR3 is 12 residues long. Deletions cut 6 bases from V and 0 bases from J, with 2 bases between. Germline loops: CDR1 MNHEY, CDR2 SMNVEV (reference sequence). CDR3 nucleotide sequence: TGTGCCAGCAGGTCAACTAATGAAAAACTGTTTTTT. Encoded protein: CASRSTNEKLFF.

This clonotype has ten or more counts. V gene TRBV7-2 combines with J gene TRBJ2-5, with D hard to call. The CDR3 is 15 amino acids. CDR1 and CDR2 from the germline V gene are SGHTA and FQGNSA. The V gene lost 1 base and the J gene lost 0 bases, with 9 bases spanning the gap. CDR3 amino acids: CASSLVTTNQETQYF. The CDR3, as DNA: TGTGCCAGCAGCTTAGTGACGACGAACCAAGAGACCCAGTACTTC.

This clonotype was detected a few times. This chain links TRBV10-3 with TRBJ2-1; D possibly corresponds to TRBD2 (6 bases). Germline CDR1 reads ENHRY; CDR2 reads SYGVKD. Trimming took off 2 bases at V and 1 base at J, with 6 bases between the two ends. This CDR3 has 14 amino acids. The CDR3 sequence is CAISEGGSYNEQFF. Here the CDR3 DNA reads TGTGCCATCAGTGAGGGAGGGTCCTACAATGAGCAGTTCTTC.

The CDR3 is CASSLGRQNEQYF. The CDR3 DNA follows: TGTGCCAGCAGTTTAGGGCGGCAAAACGAGCAGTACTTC. J is TRBJ2-7 and V is TRBV12-3 or TRBV12-4; D is unclear. The length of the CDR3 is 13 residues. Trimming shortened V by 1 base and J by 5 bases, and 9 bases separated the two germline ends.

CDR3 protein: CASSLLGRGSTDTQYF. The DNA for the CDR3 is TGTGCCAGCAGTTTATTGGGCAGGGGTAGCACAGATACGCAGTATTTT. This rearrangement joins TRBV28 to TRBJ2-3; perhaps TRBD1 as D (6 bases). The CDR3 length is 16 residues. CDR1 and CDR2 from the germline V gene are MDHEN and SYDVKM. Trimming left V 1 base short and J 0 bases short, with 11 bases between.

The chain combines TRBV5-1 with TRBJ1-2, with D tentatively TRBD1 (6 bases). CDR1 and CDR2 from the germline V gene are SGHRS and YFSETQ. Between the trimmed V and J ends, which lost 2 bases and 1 base, there was a span of 12 bases. The CDR3 spans 15 residues. The DNA for the CDR3 is TGCGCCAGCAGCTTTGATGGGGGGCTTAACTATGGCTACACCTTC. Translation: CASSFDGGLNYGYTF.

The J gene is TRBJ1-2, the V gene TRBV4-2; D not resolved. CDR1 is LGHNA, CDR2 YNFKEQ, per germline. Trimming shortened V by 0 bases and J by 6 bases, and 14 bases separated the two germline ends. The CDR3 loop spans 15 amino acids. CDR3 region: CASSQDGSGVNGYTF. Written as DNA, the CDR3 is TGTGCCAGCAGCCAAGATGGCTCCGGGGTTAATGGCTACACCTTC.

This clonotype was seen only a few times. The chain couples TRBV20-1 to TRBJ2-1; D ambiguous. V lost 3 bases, J lost 8 bases, and 5 bases lay in between. Germline-derived CDR1 and CDR2 are DFQATT and SNEGSKA (reference sequence). The CDR3 is made up of 10 amino acids. In nucleotides, the CDR3 is TGCAGTGCTAGGGAAGATGAGCAGTTCTTC. Its translation is CSAREDEQFF.

The count of this clonotype is one. This may stem from a read error, because a much larger clone lies one nucleotide away. The chain couples TRBV29-1 to TRBJ2-3; D perhaps matches TRBD2 (6 bases). The length of the CDR3 is 15 residues. V was pared by 6 bases and J by 4 bases, with 20 bases between. Germline lookup yields CDR1 SQVTM and CDR2 ANQGSEA. CDR3 in DNA: TGCAGCGTGACCACCCTAGGTTCTAGCGCAGATACGCAGTATTTT. This encodes CSVTTLGSSADTQYF.

V usage is TRBV3-1 and J usage is TRBJ2-7; a weak D match, TRBD2 (7 bases). CDR1 is LGHDT and CDR2 is YNNKEL in the germline V gene (reference sequence). V shed 4 bases and J shed 2 bases, with 15 bases lying between them. This CDR3 spans 15 amino acids. The CDR3, as DNA: TGTGCCAGCAGCCGTCTCGGCGGGGGCCCCTACGAGCAGTACTTC. Protein product: CASSRLGGGPYEQYF.

This clonotype was seen only a few times. V and J are TRBV7-9 and TRBJ2-7; D uncertain. CDR3 length: 13 amino acids. Germline V gives CDR1 SEHNR, CDR2 FQNEAQ (reference sequence). The germline V and J ends were trimmed by 2 bases and 1 base, with 6 bases remaining between them. The chain's CDR3 is CASSLLVSYEQYF. In nucleotides, the CDR3 is TGTGCCAGCAGCTTACTGGTTTCCTACGAGCAGTACTTC. Based on the CDR3 plus reference TRBV7-9 and TRBJ2-7, the full variable domain is DTGVSQNPRHKITKRGQNVTFRCDPISEHNRLYWYRQTLGQGPEFLTYFQNEAQLEKSRLLSDRFSAERPKGSFSTLEIQRTEQGDSAMYLCASSLLVSYEQYFGPGTRLTVT.

The V call is TRBV27, the J call TRBJ2-1; the D gene is possibly TRBD2 (6 bases). CDR3 length equals 17 residues. Germline assignment: CDR1 MNHEY and CDR2 SMNVEV (reference sequence). The V gene lost 5 bases and the J gene lost 0 bases, with 17 bases spanning the gap. In DNA form, the CDR3 reads TGTGCCAGCAGTCTTACACCTACCGGGAGCTCCTACAATGAGCAGTTCTTC. Its translation is CASSLTPTGSSYNEQFF.

This clonotype was detected a few times. The chain employs TRBV20-1 and TRBJ1-4; D unclear. CDR1 is DFQATT and CDR2 is SNEGSKA in the germline V gene (reference sequence). The CDR3 is 11 amino acids. V lost 6 bases to trimming and J lost 8 bases, with 10 bases between them. In DNA, the CDR3 is TGCAGTGCAGTAGCCCCGGAAAAACTGTTTTTT. As protein: CSAVAPEKLFF.

This chain links TRBV12-3 or TRBV12-4 with TRBJ1-2; D not certain. Deletions cut 4 bases from V and 6 bases from J, with 18 bases between. The CDR3 length is 15 residues. CDR3 sequence reads: CASSSSGFGYDGYTF. Here the CDR3 DNA reads TGTGCCAGCAGTTCTAGTGGGTTTGGGTACGATGGCTACACCTTC.

The chain is built from TRBV29-1 and TRBJ1-1; D not certain. The CDR3 loop spans 13 amino acids. Looked up from germline, CDR1 is SQVTM and CDR2 is ANQGSEA. The V end was cut by 3 bases, the J end by 2 bases, with 10 bases between. In DNA form, the CDR3 reads TGCAGCGTTGAGGGAACAGACAACACTGAAGCTTTCTTT. As protein: CSVEGTDNTEAFF.

This clonotype was detected only a few times. V and J are TRBV5-1 and TRBJ2-1; D possibly corresponds to TRBD2 (6 bases). Germline V gives CDR1 SGHRS, CDR2 YFSETQ. Deletions cut 5 bases from V and 0 bases from J, with 12 bases between. The CDR3 covers 15 residues. This CDR3 reads CASSGMGGSYNEQFF. The CDR3 nucleotides read TGCGCCAGCAGTGGGATGGGGGGCTCCTACAATGAGCAGTTCTTC.

The chain is built from TRBV20-1 and TRBJ2-2; 7 nucleotides agree with TRBD1. Trimming cost V 2 bases and J 4 bases; bases outside gene matches: 4. Germline lookup yields CDR1 DFQATT and CDR2 SNEGSKA (reference sequence). There are 14 residues in the CDR3. The chain's CDR3 is CSARKTGRTGELFF. CDR3 sequence (DNA): TGCAGTGCTAGAAAGACAGGGCGCACCGGGGAGCTGTTTTTT.

The rearrangement joins TRBV5-1 to TRBJ2-2, with 7 nucleotides matching TRBD2. After removal of 6 bases from V and 3 bases from J, the junction contained 8 bases not matched to a gene. This CDR3 has 15 amino acids. Germline CDR1 SGHRS, CDR2 YFSETQ. The CDR3: CASTLSGGDTGELFF. The CDR3 bases are TGCGCCAGCACGTTATCGGGGGGAGACACCGGGGAGCTGTTTTTT.

This clonotype occurred a few times. The chain's CDR3 is CASSRDQSTQQYF. The CDR3 DNA follows: TGTGCCAGCAGTCGCGATCAGAGTACCCAGCAGTACTTC. This chain joins TRBV6-2 or TRBV6-3 and TRBJ2-7; no clear D gene. The CDR3 is 13 amino acids. Germline CDR1 and CDR2: MNHEY and SVGEGT. The V gene lost 5 bases and the J gene lost 8 bases, with 16 bases spanning the gap.

As for this clonotype: Lacking the conserved final phenylalanine or tryptophan, this CDR3 likely reflects a read error. The gene calls are TRBV12-3 or TRBV12-4 and TRBJ1-1, with D perhaps TRBD1 (5 bases). CDR3 length: 12 amino acids. The germline V and J ends were trimmed by 5 bases and 8 bases, with 12 bases remaining between them. CDR3 in amino acids: CASSTSGAEAFV. DNA of the CDR3: TGTGCCAGCAGTACCAGCGGGGCCGAAGCTTTCGTT.

The chain employs TRBV27 and TRBJ1-6, with TRBD1 as a possible D gene (6 bases). The germline CDR1 and CDR2 sequences are MNHEY and SMNVEV (reference sequence). V lost 5 bases to trimming and J lost 9 bases, with 17 bases between them. The CDR3 is 15 residues long. DNA of the CDR3: TGTGCCAGCAGTCTAGCCGAGGGGGTGGCTTCACCCCTCCACTTT. It specifies CASSLAEGVASPLHF.

The V gene is TRBV14, the J gene TRBJ1-6; D gene unclear. CDR3 length equals 15 residues. In germline, CDR1 is SGHDN, CDR2 FVKESK. Trimming shortened V by 6 bases and J by 6 bases, and 15 bases separated the two germline ends. CDR3 sequence reads: CASSPQVGLNSPLHF. CDR3 in DNA: TGTGCCAGCAGTCCCCAAGTCGGGCTTAATTCACCCCTCCACTTT.

The genes are TRBV24-1 and TRBJ2-1; D gene unclear. CDR1 and CDR2 from the germline V gene are KGHDR and SFDVKD. This CDR3 is 16 amino acids long. With 3 bases removed from V and 0 bases from J, the gap between germline ends came to 11 bases. CDR3 sequence (DNA): TGTGCCACCAGTGATGGAACAGCAAGCTCCTACAATGAGCAGTTCTTC. Its translation: CATSDGTASSYNEQFF.

This clonotype was seen more than once but under ten times. The V call is TRBV7-2, the J call TRBJ2-1; 11 bases map to TRBD2. The V gene's germline CDR1 is SGHTA and CDR2 FQGNSA. With 2 bases clipped from V and 3 bases from J, the junction kept 3 bases outside the gene matches. The CDR3 extends over 16 amino acids. CDR3 DNA: TGTGCCAGCAGCTTACAAGGGACTAGCGGCTACAATGAGCAGTTCTTC. Protein sequence: CASSLQGTSGYNEQFF.

This clonotype turned up a few times. The chain couples TRBV7-8 to TRBJ2-1, with D perhaps being TRBD1 or TRBD2 (5 bases each). In germline, CDR1 is SGHVS, CDR2 FQNEAQ. The length of the CDR3 is 15 residues. Trimming left V 10 bases short and J 9 bases short, with 25 bases between. DNA of the CDR3: TGTGCCACCCAGCTTATAGGCGGGTGGCAGGGTGAGCAGTTCTTC. Protein sequence: CATQLIGGWQGEQFF.